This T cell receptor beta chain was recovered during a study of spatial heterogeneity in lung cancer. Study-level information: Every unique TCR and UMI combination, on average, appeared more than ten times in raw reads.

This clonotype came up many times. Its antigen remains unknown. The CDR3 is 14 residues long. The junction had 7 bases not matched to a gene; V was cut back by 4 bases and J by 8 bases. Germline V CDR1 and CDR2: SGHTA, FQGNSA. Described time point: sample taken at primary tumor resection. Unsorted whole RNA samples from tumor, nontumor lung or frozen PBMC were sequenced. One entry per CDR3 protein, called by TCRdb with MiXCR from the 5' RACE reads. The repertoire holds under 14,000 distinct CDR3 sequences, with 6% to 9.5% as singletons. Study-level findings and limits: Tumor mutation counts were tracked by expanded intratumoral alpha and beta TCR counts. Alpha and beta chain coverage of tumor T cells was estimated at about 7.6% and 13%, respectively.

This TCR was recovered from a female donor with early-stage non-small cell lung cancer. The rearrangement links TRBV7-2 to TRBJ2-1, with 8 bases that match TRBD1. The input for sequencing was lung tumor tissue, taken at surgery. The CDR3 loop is CASSWRAGGDEQFF. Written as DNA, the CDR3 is TGTGCCAGCAGCTGGCGGGCAGGGGGCGATGAGCAGTTCTTC.